Each of the 24 T cell receptor beta chains below was sequenced from the same sample in a study of spatial heterogeneity in lung cancer. Broader study findings: Tracking of tumor mutation counts was seen in expanded intratumoral alpha and beta TCR counts.

Antigen specificity for these receptors is unknown. Time point noted: sample taken at primary tumor resection. TCRdb used MiXCR to reprocess the 5' RACE reads, holding one entry per CDR3 protein. In the table there are under 15,000 distinct CDR3 sequences, 5.6% of which are singletons. Sample: lung tumor tissue, taken at surgery. These TCRs come from a female donor with early-stage non-small cell lung cancer.

Relative to its sample, this clonotype is medium-sized. This beta chain is an off-target read within a library intended for alpha chains, so its frequency means little. The chain recombines TRBV11-2 with TRBJ2-2, with D possibly called TRBD1 or TRBD2 (5 bases each). This CDR3 spans 16 amino acids. Germline-derived CDR1 and CDR2 are SGHAT and FQNNGV. V gave up 1 base and J gave up 5 bases, with 14 bases separating them. The CDR3 region is CASSLASGPGTGELFF. The CDR3 bases are TGTGCCAGCAGCTTAGCTTCGGGGCCGGGGACCGGGGAGCTGTTTTTT.

There are many counts of this clonotype. Because this beta chain is a stray read in a library intended to capture alpha chains, its abundance should not be given much weight. The rearrangement uses TRBV3-1 and TRBJ2-1, with TRBD1 as a possible D gene (7 bases). The CDR3 consists of 15 residues. Germline CDR1 is LGHDT and CDR2 is YNNKEL (reference sequence). V lost 4 bases and J lost 0, with 10 bases in between. CDR3 in DNA: TGTGCCAGCAGCCGCGGGGACAGCTCCTACAATGAGCAGTTCTTC. Residues: CASSRGDSSYNEQFF.

Of note for this clonotype: Since a much larger clone is just one base distant, this may be a read error. A library made for alpha chains picked up this beta chain off target, so its size means little. The rearrangement uses TRBV15 and TRBJ2-6, with D hard to call. V shed 7 bases and J shed 0 bases, with 16 bases lying between them. CDR1 and CDR2 from the germline V gene are LNHNV and YYDKDF (reference sequence). The CDR3 spans 17 residues. CDR3 sequence: CATNEFQFVSGANVLTF. As DNA, the CDR3 is TGTGCCACCAACGAATTCCAGTTCGTCTCTGGGGCCAACGTCCTGACTTTC. The complete variable domain, with remaining parts taken from reference TRBV15 and TRBJ2-6, reads DAMVIQNPRYQVTQFGKPVTLSCSQTLNHNVMYWYQQKSSQAPKLLFHYYDKDFNNEADTPDNFQSRRPNTSFCFLDIRSPGLGDTAMYLCATNEFQFVSGANVLTFGAGSRLTVL.

This clonotype was found many times. Since it is a stray read in a library aimed at alpha chains, this beta chain has a size that is not meaningful. The genes are TRBV20-1 and TRBJ2-4; 7 positions match TRBD1. The CDR3 loop spans 15 amino acids. V was clipped by 5 bases and J by 0 bases; unmatched bases: 7. The germline V gene encodes CDR1 DFQATT and CDR2 SNEGSKA (reference sequence). The CDR3 DNA follows: TGCAGTGCTGAAACAGGGGTTGGAGCCAAAAACATTCAGTACTTC. Translation gives CSAETGVGAKNIQYF.

This clonotype was detected many times. In a library made to pick up alpha chains, this beta chain is a stray read with a size that means little. CDR3 bases: TGCAGTGCTAGAGGGCCTGGTGGAAGGGTTGCTGAAGCTTTCTTT. It yields the protein CSARGPGGRVAEAFF. This chain uses TRBV20-1 with TRBJ1-1; D gene uncertain. CDR1 and CDR2 from the germline V gene are DFQATT and SNEGSKA (reference sequence). This CDR3 is 15 amino acids long. The V and J ends lost 1 base and 6 bases respectively, with 18 bases between them.

By share, this clonotype counts as large. Within a library made for alpha chains, this beta chain is off target, and its count is uninformative. The chain joins TRBV28 to TRBJ1-1, with a weak D call TRBD1 (5 bases). Looked up from germline, CDR1 is MDHEN and CDR2 is SYDVKM. V was clipped by 8 bases and J by 8 bases, with 12 bases between them. The CDR3 is made up of 11 amino acids. The CDR3 coding sequence is TGTGCCAGCGGTCGGGGCTTAGAAGCTTTCTTT. Protein product: CASGRGLEAFF. The variable domain in full, with the rest retrieved from reference TRBV28 and TRBJ1-1, is DVKVTQSSRYLVKRTGEKVFLECVQDMDHENMFWYRQDPGLGLRLIYFSYDVKMKEKGDIPEGYSVSREKKERFSLILESASTNQTSMYLCASGRGLEAFFGQGTRLTVV.

By share of the sample, this clonotype is medium-sized. As an off-target read in a library built for alpha chains, this beta chain has a frequency of little significance. CDR3 residues: CASSPPTSSYEQYF. CDR3 bases: TGTGCCAGCAGCCCCCCCACCAGCTCCTACGAGCAGTACTTC. The V and J genes are TRBV28 and TRBJ2-7, with D unresolved. Trimming removed 6 bases at V and 0 bases at J, with 12 bases between. Germline CDR1 reads MDHEN; CDR2 reads SYDVKM. The CDR3 totals 14 residues.

This clonotype was counted ten times or more. This beta chain was picked up by a library intended for alpha chains and is off target, so its count carries little meaning. The chain has TRBV5-6 and TRBJ2-3, with D tentatively TRBD1 (5 bases). V lost 1 base, J lost 2 bases, and 17 bases lay in between. The CDR3 sequence is 17 residues long. Germline loops: CDR1 SGHDT, CDR2 YYEEEE. The CDR3 sequence: CASSLPPGPSSTDTQYF. CDR3 sequence (DNA): TGTGCCAGCAGCTTGCCCCCAGGGCCATCCTCCACAGATACGCAGTATTTT.

On this clonotype itself: A library made for alpha chains picked up this beta chain off target, so its size means little. This chain connects TRBV15 to TRBJ2-3, with D perhaps TRBD1 (5 bases). V gave up 11 bases and J gave up 3 bases, with 24 bases separating them. Germline CDR1 LNHNV, CDR2 YYDKDF (reference sequence). The CDR3 covers 16 residues. The CDR3 DNA is TGTGCCTCGTCAAGGGGCCAGGGTCTGCAGACAGATACGCAGTATTTT. Its translation: CASSRGQGLQTDTQYF.

This clonotype occurred many times. This beta chain is an unintended read in a library built for alpha chains; its size means little. The chain uses TRBV5-4 and TRBJ2-3; no clear D. Looked up from germline, CDR1 is SGHNT and CDR2 is YYREEE (reference sequence). CDR3 size: 15 residues. V lost 0 bases and J lost 2, with 10 bases in between. The CDR3 DNA reads as TGTGCCAGCAGCTTGGGGGGTGCATACACAGATACGCAGTATTTT. Translating it yields CASSLGGAYTDTQYF. The full variable domain, with the rest looked up from reference TRBV5-4 and TRBJ2-3, is ETGVTQSPTHLIKTRGQQVTLRCSSQSGHNTVSWYQQALGQGPQFIFQYYREEENGRGNFPPRFSGLQFPNYSSELNVNALELDDSALYLCASSLGGAYTDTQYFGPGTRLTVL.

In this sample, this clonotype turned up many times. This beta chain lies outside the target of a library built for alpha chains; its clone size means little. The CDR3 reads CATSRDHGLTFF. The DNA of the CDR3 is TGTGCCACCAGCAGAGATCACGGTTTAACGTTCTTC. The chain employs TRBV15 and TRBJ2-1; no definite D call. The germline CDR1 and CDR2 sequences are LNHNV and YYDKDF (reference sequence). V was shortened by 0 bases and J by 15 bases, with 12 bases between the two germline ends. The CDR3 extends over 12 amino acids.

This clonotype has at least ten counts. Because the library targeted alpha chains, this beta chain is an off-target read whose size means little. The chain has TRBV3-1 and TRBJ2-1; TRBD1 might be the D (7 bases). The ends were cut back, 6 bases at V and 10 bases at J, with 16 bases in the middle. The CDR3 has 13 amino acids. The germline V gene has CDR1 LGHDT and CDR2 YNNKEL (reference sequence). Written as DNA, the CDR3 is TGTGCCAGCAGTCTAACCAGGGGGGAGGAGCAGTTCTTC. Translated: CASSLTRGEEQFF.

This clonotype was picked up many times. A library made for alpha chains picked up this beta chain off target, so its size means little. This sequence joins TRBV20-1 and TRBJ1-2, with D unresolved. Germline V gene lookup returns CDR1 DFQATT and CDR2 SNEGSKA (reference sequence). The CDR3 length is 11 residues. The V gene lost 2 bases and the J gene lost 7 bases, with 8 bases spanning the gap. The CDR3 protein is CSARLLSGYTF. For the CDR3, the DNA is TGCAGTGCTAGACTACTGAGTGGCTACACCTTC.

This clonotype was counted at least ten times. With the library built for alpha chains, this beta chain is off target and its frequency is not meaningful. The chain links TRBV6-5 to TRBJ1-1; 8 nucleotides line up with TRBD1. Trimming at V came to 4 bases and at J to 0 bases, leaving 4 bases not matched to a gene. The V gene's germline CDR1 is MNHEY and CDR2 SVGAGI. The CDR3 sequence is 15 residues long. The CDR3 nucleotides are TGTGCCAGCAGTTGGGGACAGGACGTGAACACTGAAGCTTTCTTT. Its translation: CASSWGQDVNTEAFF.

This clonotype came up many times. Being off target in a library aimed at alpha chains, this beta chain has a size of little meaning. The chain has TRBV20-1 and TRBJ1-1; no firm D call. V was trimmed by 2 bases and J by 6 bases, leaving 13 bases between them. CDR1 is DFQATT, CDR2 SNEGSKA, per germline (reference sequence). There are 13 residues in the CDR3. The CDR3 DNA reads TGCAGTGCTAGAAAAGGAGGCGACCCTGAAGCTTTCTTT. Protein product: CSARKGGDPEAFF.

This clonotype qualifies as medium-sized (0.01 to 0.1%). This beta chain is a stray read from a library made for alpha chains; its abundance is not meaningful. The V gene is TRBV5-1, the J gene TRBJ1-1; D is unresolved. Trimming cost V 0 bases and J 3 bases, with 9 bases left between them. The CDR3 contains 14 residues. Germline V CDR1 and CDR2: SGHRS, YFSETQ. The CDR3 loop reads CASSLGGIDTEAFF. The CDR3 DNA reads as TGCGCCAGCAGCTTGGGAGGGATCGACACTGAAGCTTTCTTT. The full variable domain, with the rest looked up from reference TRBV5-1 and TRBJ1-1, is KAGVTQTPRYLIKTRGQQVTLSCSPISGHRSVSWYQQTPGQGLQFLFEYFSETQRNKGNFPGRFSGRQFSNSRSEMNVSTLELGDSALYLCASSLGGIDTEAFFGQGTRLTVV.

Relative to its sample, this clonotype is medium-sized. As an off-target read in a library built for alpha chains, this beta chain has a frequency of little significance. V usage is TRBV13 and J usage is TRBJ2-1; 9 nucleotides align to TRBD2. The ends lost 4 bases at V and 7 bases at J; junction bases unmatched: 8. The CDR3 length is 15 residues. From germline, CDR1 is PRHDT and CDR2 FYEKMQ (reference sequence). The CDR3 spells CASSSALSGGNEQFF. The DNA for the CDR3 is TGTGCCAGCAGCTCCGCCCTCAGCGGGGGGAATGAGCAGTTCTTC.

At least ten counts were recorded for this clonotype. This beta chain is an off-target read within a library intended for alpha chains, so its frequency means little. V usage is TRBV7-8 and J usage is TRBJ1-5; TRBD1 matches 8 bases. Per the germline V gene, CDR1 is SGHVS and CDR2 is FQNEAQ. The V segment lost 1 base and the J segment 0 bases; nucleotides outside the gene matches: 8. The CDR3 consists of 18 residues. The CDR3: CASSLGRQGAGSNQPQHF. For the CDR3, the DNA is TGTGCCAGCAGCTTAGGTCGGCAGGGGGCCGGTAGCAATCAGCCCCAGCATTTT.

This clonotype was observed at least ten times. This beta chain lies outside the target of a library built for alpha chains; its clone size means little. This chain joins TRBV20-1 and TRBJ1-6; 7 bases are shared with TRBD1. The CDR3 contains 15 residues. The trim removed 0 bases at V and 4 bases at J, leaving 3 bases unmatched. Germline lookup yields CDR1 DFQATT and CDR2 SNEGSKA (reference sequence). CDR3 in amino acids: CSARDRGQYNSPLHF. CDR3 sequence (DNA): TGCAGTGCTAGAGATCGGGGACAGTATAATTCACCCCTCCACTTT.

This clonotype was seen repeatedly, ten times or more. This beta chain lies outside the target of a library built for alpha chains; its clone size means little. The gene calls are TRBV12-3 or TRBV12-4 and TRBJ1-1; perhaps TRBD1 as D (6 bases). The CDR3 is made up of 16 amino acids. The V gene lost 4 bases and the J gene lost 2 bases, with 17 bases spanning the gap. The CDR3 here is CASSSTPGTFNTEAFF. CDR3 DNA sequence: TGTGCCAGCAGTTCTACGCCGGGGACATTCAACACTGAAGCTTTCTTT.

This clonotype was seen many times. Within a library made for alpha chains, this beta chain is off target, and its count is uninformative. The chain employs TRBV6-5 and TRBJ1-6; possible D gene TRBD1, 5 bases. From germline, CDR1 is MNHEY and CDR2 SVGAGI. Deletions cut 6 bases from V and 10 bases from J, with 16 bases between. This CDR3 region has 14 residues. The CDR3: CASSYDLQESPLHF. The CDR3 coding sequence is TGTGCCAGCAGCTACGACCTACAGGAATCACCCCTCCACTTT.

This clonotype is labeled medium-sized. The library was prepared for alpha chains; this beta chain is a stray read, so its frequency means little. The chain has TRBV4-3 and TRBJ1-6, with D unclear. The CDR3 has 17 residues. The germline V gene has CDR1 LGHNA and CDR2 YSLEER. The V end was cut by 1 base, the J end by 0 bases, with 10 bases between. The DNA for the CDR3 is TGCGCCAGCAGCCAAGGGGCGGGGAGCTCCTATAATTCACCCCTCCACTTT. Residues: CASSQGAGSSYNSPLHF.

This clonotype came up many times. This beta chain represents an off-target read in a library built for alpha chains; its size is of limited meaning. The chain links TRBV7-2 to TRBJ2-5; 9 bases align to TRBD1. Germline values: CDR1 SGHTA, CDR2 FQGNSA. The CDR3 covers 15 residues. V lost 5 bases and J lost 3; bases outside the gene matches: 7. CDR3 coding DNA: TGTGCCAGCAGCACAATAGGGACAGGGAAAGAGACCCAGTACTTC. This codes for CASSTIGTGKETQYF.

This clonotype was seen ten or more times. This beta chain appears as a stray read in a library generated for alpha chains; its size is not informative. The chain carries TRBV20-1 and TRBJ2-5, with D uncertain. In germline, CDR1 is DFQATT, CDR2 SNEGSKA (reference sequence). The CDR3 sequence is 13 residues long. CDR3: CGVRAAQGWTQYF. The CDR3 DNA reads as TGCGGCGTCCGGGCGGCGCAAGGGTGGACCCAGTACTTC.